The 31 T cell receptor beta chains reported below all come from one sample, sequenced in a study of T-cell reconstitution after alpha-beta-depleted transplantation in children. Researchers prepared the TCRbeta library using unique molecular identifiers, the study reports. TCRdb reprocessed the PCR reads via MiXCR and lists one record per CDR3 protein. Of hundreds of thousands of distinct CDR3 sequences detected, 23% appear once; the ten largest clones hold 13% to 15%. This sample comprised PBMCs, mostly from graft donor cells, obtained 360 days after TCRalphabeta/CD19-depleted stem cell transplant. The receptors come from a boy under two years old who had a stem cell transplant for acute myeloid leukemia, so the T cells may come from the graft donor.

This clonotype was recorded a few times. The V gene is TRBV24-1, the J gene TRBJ2-1; the D gene is possibly TRBD1 (6 bases). Trimming removed 7 bases at V and 6 bases at J, with 15 bases between. CDR1 and CDR2 from the germline V gene are KGHDR and SFDVKD. This CDR3 contains 14 residues. This CDR3 is CATRPADSTNEQFF. In DNA, the CDR3 is TGTGCCACCAGGCCCGCGGACAGCACCAATGAGCAGTTCTTC.

The sample holds many counts of this clonotype. This chain connects TRBV29-1 to TRBJ2-7; D is possibly TRBD2 (7 bases). From germline, CDR1 is SQVTM and CDR2 ANQGSEA. Trimming took 4 bases from V and 2 from J, leaving 12 bases between them. The CDR3 sequence is 13 residues long. The CDR3 region is CSVADSGAYEQYF. The CDR3 DNA sequence: TGCAGCGTTGCGGACAGCGGGGCCTACGAGCAGTACTTC.

The rearrangement links TRBV6-5 to TRBJ1-5; D unresolved. CDR1 is MNHEY and CDR2 is SVGAGI in the germline V gene. This CDR3 is built from 14 residues. The germline V and J ends were trimmed by 3 bases and 4 bases, with 10 bases remaining between them. The CDR3 DNA sequence: TGTGCCAGCAGTTATGTAGGGCATAATCAGCCCCAGCATTTT. Encoded protein: CASSYVGHNQPQHF.

For the CDR3, the DNA is TGTGCCAGCAGCTTCCCGGGGCTTGAGGAGCAGTACTTC. Its protein is CASSFPGLEEQYF. The rearrangement joins TRBV5-5 to TRBJ2-7; possibly TRBD1 or TRBD2 for D (5 bases each). The germline V gene has CDR1 SGHKS and CDR2 YYEKEE (reference sequence). V was pared by 2 bases and J by 7 bases, with 13 bases between. The CDR3 is 13 amino acids.

This clonotype was counted many times. The gene calls are TRBV28 and TRBJ2-2; maybe TRBD1 (6 bases). V was clipped by 3 bases and J by 7 bases, with 12 bases between them. This CDR3 is 14 amino acids long. CDR1 and CDR2 from the germline V gene are MDHEN and SYDVKM. CDR3 coding DNA: TGTGCCAGCAGTTTCACAGGGTCGAACGGGGAGCTGTTTTTT. Protein sequence: CASSFTGSNGELFF.

This clonotype was detected a few times. The rearrangement uses TRBV27 and TRBJ2-2; tentatively, D is TRBD1 or TRBD2 (5 bases each). The CDR3 spans 16 residues. With 0 bases removed from V and 6 bases from J, the gap between germline ends came to 14 bases. The germline V gene has CDR1 MNHEY and CDR2 SMNVEV (reference sequence). The CDR3 DNA reads as TGTGCCAGCAGTTTATCGATGGGGCTAGCCGCCGGGGAGCTGTTTTTT. Encoded protein: CASSLSMGLAAGELFF.

This clonotype was seen ten or more times. V and J are TRBV28 and TRBJ2-5; no reliable D call. The CDR3 consists of 14 residues. The V gene's germline CDR1 is MDHEN and CDR2 SYDVKM. Trimming left V 7 bases short and J 1 base short, with 13 bases between. Here the CDR3 reads CASTPWASQETQYF. The CDR3 nucleotides read TGTGCCAGCACCCCTTGGGCGTCCCAAGAGACCCAGTACTTC.

Only a few counts were recorded for this clonotype. This chain connects TRBV7-8 to TRBJ2-1, with 8 nucleotides matching TRBD2. J lost 5 bases, V lost 5 bases, and 11 bases had no gene match. CDR3 size: 16 residues. Germline CDR1 is SGHVS and CDR2 is FQNEAQ. The CDR3 DNA reads as TGTGCCAGCAGCCGCTGGGGGACTAGGATCAACAATGAGCAGTTCTTC. This translates into CASSRWGTRINNEQFF.

This clonotype was seen a few times. V and J are TRBV4-1 and TRBJ1-5, with TRBD1 matching over 9 bases. Germline assignment: CDR1 MGHRA and CDR2 YSYEKL. Unmatched junction bases numbered 3, after V lost 3 bases and J lost 3 bases. The CDR3 is 15 amino acids. The CDR3 DNA is TGCGCCAGCAGCCATGGGGACAGGGACAATCAGCCCCAGCATTTT. This codes for CASSHGDRDNQPQHF.

The chain uses TRBV11-2 and TRBJ2-7; 7 nucleotides agree with TRBD1. J lost 2 bases, V lost 2 bases, and 12 bases had no gene match. Germline V CDR1 and CDR2: SGHAT, FQNNGV. This CDR3 region has 17 residues. Written as DNA, the CDR3 is TGTGCCAGCAGCTTATCTCAGCCCCAGGGACAGCCCTACGAGCAGTACGTC. Its translation is CASSLSQPQGQPYEQYV.

The chain carries TRBV4-3 and TRBJ2-1, with D hard to call. Germline values: CDR1 LGHNA, CDR2 YSLEER. The ends were cut back, 6 bases at V and 8 bases at J, with 20 bases in the middle. The CDR3 sequence is 15 residues long. CDR3 amino acids: CASSFAYHSGDEQFF. The CDR3 DNA reads TGCGCCAGCAGTTTCGCCTACCACTCCGGCGATGAGCAGTTCTTC.

Many counts were recorded for this clonotype. The J gene is TRBJ2-5, the V gene TRBV7-8, with D perhaps TRBD2 (5 bases). The CDR3 runs to 12 residues. Germline CDR1 is SGHVS and CDR2 is FQNEAQ. Trimming took off 8 bases at V and 0 bases at J, with 7 bases between the two ends. The CDR3 nucleotides are TGTGCCAGCGGGGAGTACCAAGAGACCCAGTACTTC. This translates into CASGEYQETQYF.

This chain's CDR3 is CSVRRGMDEQFF. The CDR3 bases are TGCAGCGTTCGACGGGGGATGGATGAGCAGTTCTTC. This chain links TRBV29-1 with TRBJ2-1, with D perhaps TRBD2 (6 bases). Trimming stripped 5 bases from V and 8 bases from J, with 13 bases between. This CDR3 region has 12 residues. CDR1 SQVTM and CDR2 ANQGSEA come from the germline V gene.

The V gene is TRBV6-1, the J gene TRBJ2-7; no reliable D call. The CDR3 is 13 residues long. Between the trimmed V and J ends, which lost 3 bases and 3 bases, there was a span of 9 bases. Germline CDR1 and CDR2: MNHNS and SASEGT. The CDR3 nucleotides are TGTGCCAGCAGTGATGGCAGAATCTACGAGCAGTACGTC. Its translation: CASSDGRIYEQYV.

This clonotype was seen ten or more times. The chain is built from TRBV11-2 and TRBJ1-2; D gene ambiguous. The CDR3 length is 15 residues. From germline, CDR1 is SGHAT and CDR2 FQNNGV. Trimming cost V 2 bases and J 5 bases, with 15 bases left between them. CDR3 sequence reads: CASSLLGSGLYGYTF. The CDR3 DNA is TGTGCCAGCAGCTTACTGGGGAGCGGCCTATATGGCTACACCTTC.

V is TRBV10-3 and J is TRBJ2-5; D is possibly TRBD2 (6 bases). V gave up 0 bases and J gave up 4 bases, with 18 bases separating them. Germline CDR1 reads ENHRY; CDR2 reads SYGVKD. This CDR3 comprises 17 residues. The CDR3 here is CAISESFVAGGSETQYF. CDR3 bases: TGTGCCATCAGTGAGTCGTTTGTCGCTGGGGGGTCAGAGACCCAGTACTTC.

The genes are TRBV29-1 and TRBJ2-1; 7 bases match TRBD2. Losses at the gene ends were 4 bases for V and 8 bases for J; bases not matched to a gene: 8. Germline CDR1 and CDR2: SQVTM and ANQGSEA. This CDR3 is built from 13 residues. CDR3 in DNA: TGCAGCGTTGGACTAGCACCGTGGGATGAGCAGTTCTTC. Its protein is CSVGLAPWDEQFF.

This clonotype has at least ten counts. The chain is built from TRBV20-1 and TRBJ1-1; D gene uncertain. Trimming took 2 bases from V and 3 from J, leaving 19 bases between them. The CDR3 contains 16 residues. Germline CDR1 DFQATT, CDR2 SNEGSKA (reference sequence). CDR3 residues: CSARPWEDSEDTEAFF. CDR3 DNA sequence: TGCAGTGCTAGACCATGGGAGGATAGCGAGGACACTGAAGCTTTCTTT.

The chain is built from TRBV20-1 and TRBJ2-4, with 8 bases fitting TRBD1. J lost 6 bases, V lost 2 bases, and 9 bases had no gene match. CDR1 is DFQATT, CDR2 SNEGSKA, per germline (reference sequence). This CDR3 is built from 15 residues. CDR3 nucleotide sequence: TGCAGTGCTAGAATGGACAGGGCGAGGGGAAACATTCAGTACTTC. Its protein is CSARMDRARGNIQYF.

The chain combines TRBV5-1 with TRBJ2-2, with a weak D call TRBD1 (6 bases). Trimming removed 4 bases from V and 7 bases from J, with 17 bases in between. CDR1 and CDR2 from the germline V gene are SGHRS and YFSETQ. The CDR3 consists of 15 residues. The CDR3 reads CASSLVGRGNGELFF. CDR3 sequence (DNA): TGCGCCAGCAGCCTAGTAGGCAGGGGTAACGGGGAGCTGTTTTTT. The full variable domain, with the rest looked up from reference TRBV5-1 and TRBJ2-2, is KAGVTQTPRYLIKTRGQQVTLSCSPISGHRSVSWYQQTPGQGLQFLFEYFSETQRNKGNFPGRFSGRQFSNSRSEMNVSTLELGDSALYLCASSLVGRGNGELFFGEGSRLTVL.

Many counts were recorded for this clonotype. The chain recombines TRBV6-5 with TRBJ2-1, with 8 bases lining up with TRBD1. This CDR3 spans 15 amino acids. V was pared by 6 bases and J by 3 bases, with 7 bases of the junction left unmatched. CDR1 is MNHEY, CDR2 SVGAGI, per germline. The CDR3 DNA sequence: TGTGCCAGCAGCGCCGGGACAGGCAGCTACAATGAGCAGTTCTTC. Protein: CASSAGTGSYNEQFF.

The chain couples TRBV20-1 to TRBJ2-3, with 10 positions matching TRBD2. In germline, CDR1 is DFQATT, CDR2 SNEGSKA (reference sequence). The CDR3 is made up of 11 amino acids. V was clipped by 4 bases and J by 8 bases; unmatched bases: 0. CDR3 sequence: CSATSGGTQYF. CDR3 coding DNA: TGCAGTGCTACTAGCGGGGGTACGCAGTATTTT.

As regards this clonotype: This clone may be a read error of a much larger clone one base away. The chain combines TRBV21-1 with TRBJ2-7. TRBV21-1 is a pseudogene. The CDR3 sequence is 17 residues long. The DNA of the CDR3 is TGTGCCAGCAGCAAAGGTCGTGGGGGTAGAGGCTCCTACGAGCAGTACTTC. Amino acids: CASSKGRGGRGSYEQYF.

J is TRBJ2-6 and V is TRBV7-9, with D perhaps matching TRBD1 or TRBD2 (6 bases each). V was trimmed by 4 bases and J by 3 bases, leaving 13 bases between them. This CDR3 contains 16 residues. CDR1 is SEHNR, CDR2 FQNEAQ, per germline (reference sequence). CDR3 region: CASSSEGGNGANVLTF. The CDR3 DNA is TGTGCCAGCAGCTCCGAGGGGGGCAATGGGGCCAACGTCCTGACTTTC.

The chain combines TRBV18 with TRBJ2-7, with 10 nucleotides matching TRBD1. This CDR3 is 15 amino acids long. V lost 6 bases to trimming and J lost 3 bases; unmatched junction nucleotides: 8. Germline values: CDR1 KGHSH, CDR2 LQKENI. Written as DNA, the CDR3 is TGTGCCAGCTCGCCCCGGGACAGGGGCCACTACGAGCAGTACTTC. Encoded protein: CASSPRDRGHYEQYF.

In its sample, this clonotype was seen a few times. This sequence joins TRBV12-3 or TRBV12-4 and TRBJ1-1; D is unresolved. There are 11 residues in the CDR3. Between the trimmed V and J ends, which lost 2 bases and 11 bases, there was a span of 9 bases. The CDR3 DNA is TGTGCCAGCAGTTTAAAGCTCGGGGCTTTCTTT. It specifies CASSLKLGAFF.

This clonotype was detected many times. The chain employs TRBV30 and TRBJ2-7; 7 bases are shared with TRBD1. With 8 bases clipped from V and 4 bases from J, the junction kept 11 bases outside the gene matches. The V gene's germline CDR1 is GTSNPN and CDR2 SVGIG (reference sequence). The CDR3 contains 13 residues. The CDR3 reads CAMEMGQLYEQYF. CDR3 nucleotides: TGTGCCATGGAAATGGGACAGCTGTACGAGCAGTACTTC.

Turning to this clonotype: A read error is possible here, since a much larger clone lies one base away. This chain uses TRBV20-1 with TRBJ2-3; D is uncertain. This CDR3 region has 9 residues. V shed 6 bases and J shed 2 bases, with 0 bases lying between them. Germline CDR1 is DFQATT and CDR2 is SNEGSKA (reference sequence). The CDR3 loop is CSATDTQYF. Written as DNA, the CDR3 is TGCAGTGCCACAGATACGCAGTATTTT.

The chain is built from TRBV5-1 and TRBJ1-2; tentatively, D is TRBD1 (6 bases). The CDR3 is 13 residues long. Germline assignment: CDR1 SGHRS and CDR2 YFSETQ. Trimming took off 2 bases at V and 8 bases at J, with 13 bases between the two ends. This chain's CDR3 is CASSFSRGGGYTF. Written as DNA, the CDR3 is TGCGCCAGCAGCTTCTCCAGGGGCGGCGGCTACACCTTC.

This clonotype has a handful of counts. V and J are TRBV29-1 and TRBJ2-3; possible D gene TRBD2, 5 bases. Trimming stripped 0 bases from V and 0 bases from J, with 10 bases between. Germline CDR1 is SQVTM and CDR2 is ANQGSEA. The CDR3 totals 15 residues. The CDR3 region is CSVEESGISTDTQYF. The CDR3 nucleotides read TGCAGCGTTGAAGAATCCGGGATTAGCACAGATACGCAGTATTTT.

This chain connects TRBV12-3 or TRBV12-4 to TRBJ1-2; D call uncertain. The V end was cut by 3 bases, the J end by 6 bases, with 11 bases between. The CDR3 is made up of 13 amino acids. The CDR3 loop reads CASSFYERHGYTF. Here the CDR3 DNA reads TGTGCCAGCAGTTTTTACGAGCGCCATGGCTACACCTTC.